This TCR beta chain was obtained from a study of blood T cells in healthy people across ages. The CDR3 consists of 14 residues. V lost 3 bases and J lost 5, with 13 bases in between. Germline V lookup: CDR1 MNHNS, CDR2 SASEGT. On this clonotype: Its antigen is as yet unknown.

Findings of the study overall: Both naive CD4+ cell counts and diversity were greater in long-lived donors than in aged donors. Roughly linear age-related decline in beta diversity appeared, significant by age roughly 40.

The second PCR ran about 7 to 12 cycles with a sample-barcoded 5' primer and J-beta primers. TCRdb independently ran MiXCR on the 5' RACE reads; one entry per CDR3 protein. The repertoire includes approximately 1.5 million distinct CDR3 sequences, roughly 43% of them detected once, and just over 4% sits in the top ten. The receptor was isolated from a woman under 30 in good health. V is TRBV6-1 and J is TRBJ1-2, with a possible D match to TRBD1 (6 bases). The specimen sequenced was blood. CDR3 amino acids: CASSDRFGTYGYTF. DNA for the CDR3: TGTGCCAGCAGTGATCGTTTCGGGACATATGGCTACACCTTC.